These T cell receptor beta chains were read from a single sample in a study of blood T cell repertoires in COVID-19. The assay was immunoSEQ multiplex PCR, and TCRdb's table has in-frame clones only and misses some. The table lists about 82,000 clones, around four fifths of them singletons. The sequencing input was peripheral blood. The origin of the receptors is an elderly man with active or convalescent COVID-19. The CDR3 runs from the conserved cysteine through the conserved F or W. D genes are given only for firm matches. Clone size, where shown, is once, few, many, or a class for clones that have expanded.

>TRBJ1-1|.|.|14|TRBV19
CASSIGNINTEAFF
TGTGCCAGTAGTATAGGCAACATAAACACTGAAGCTTTCTTT
>TRBJ2-1|TRBD2|.|15|TRBV7-3
CASSLGTSALGEQFF
TGTGCCAGCAGCTTAGGGACTAGTGCGCTAGGAGAGCAGTTCTTC
>TRBJ1-1|.|.|14|TRBV10-2
CASSLAGVGTEAFF
TGCGCCAGCTCTCTTGCCGGGGTAGGTACTGAAGCTTTCTTT
>TRBJ2-3|TRBD2|.|17|TRBV18
CASSPGTGTSGTDTQYF
TGTGCCAGCTCACCCGGAACCGGGACTAGCGGCACAGATACGCAGTATTTT
>TRBJ2-1|TRBD2|once|17|TRBV7-9
CASSFPGLAGGRNEQFF
TGTGCCAGCAGCTTTCCGGGACTAGCGGGAGGGCGGAATGAGCAGTTCTTC
>TRBJ2-2|.|.|13|TRBV28
CASLGLHFGELFF
TGTGCCAGCCTAGGACTACACTTCGGGGAGCTGTTTTTT
>TRBJ1-6|TRBD1|.|14|TRBV5-1
CASSPGTANSPLHF
TGCGCCAGCAGCCCAGGGACAGCCAATTCACCCCTCCACTTT
>TRBJ2-1|TRBD2|.|16|TRBV7-2
CASSTDLAGGQNEQFF
TGTGCCAGCAGCACCGACCTAGCGGGAGGGCAAAATGAGCAGTTCTTC
>TRBJ1-3|TRBD1|.|12|TRBV10-3
CAISGQGNTIYF
TGTGCCATCTCGGGACAGGGAAACACCATATATTTT
>TRBJ1-1|TRBD1|once|14|TRBV5-1
CASSSDRETTEAFF
TGCGCCAGCAGCTCCGACAGGGAGACCACTGAAGCTTTCTTT
>TRBJ2-3|.|.|16|TRBV5-1
CASSPLVSASTDTQYF
TGCGCCAGCAGCCCCCTGGTAAGCGCTAGCACAGATACGCAGTATTTT
>TRBJ1-2|.|.|14|TRBV5-1
CASSSTSTDWGYTF
TGCGCCAGCAGCTCCACCAGCACAGATTGGGGCTACACCTTC
>TRBJ1-5|.|.|12|TRBV6-2/TRBV6-3
CASSSGVQPQHF
TGTGCCAGCAGCTCAGGGGTGCAGCCCCAGCATTTT
>TRBJ1-3|.|once|15|TRBV29-1
CSVGAGDGLGNTIYF
TGCAGCGTTGGGGCAGGGGATGGTCTTGGAAACACCATATATTTT
>TRBJ2-4|TRBD1|.|14|TRBV28
CASKGGTGVDIQYF
TGTGCCAGCAAGGGTGGGACAGGGGTTGACATTCAGTACTTC
>TRBJ1-2|TRBD1|.|12|TRBV10-3
CATRDSNYGYTF
TGTGCCACCAGGGACAGTAACTATGGCTACACCTTC
>TRBJ2-6|TRBD1|.|16|TRBV11-2
CASSRTGSYRANVLTF
TGTGCCAGCAGCAGGACAGGGAGCTATCGGGCCAACGTCCTGACTTTC
>TRBJ2-3|.|.|17|TRBV18
CASSPSLGGAGTDTQYF
TGTGCCAGCTCACCTTCGTTGGGGGGGGCCGGGACAGATACGCAGTATTTT
>TRBJ1-4|.|few|13|TRBV11-2
CASSLAGTEKLFF
TGTGCCAGCAGCTTAGCGGGAACAGAAAAACTGTTTTTT
>TRBJ1-3|.|.|14|TRBV7-7
CASSLGGSGNTIYF
TGTGCCAGCAGCTTAGGAGGGTCTGGAAACACCATATATTTT
>TRBJ1-5|.|.|12|TRBV19
CASGLGGQPQHF
TGTGCCAGTGGCCTGGGGGGACAGCCCCAGCATTTT
>TRBJ1-4|.|.|14|TRBV7-9
CASSSDRPNEKLFF
TGTGCCAGCAGCTCGGACAGACCTAATGAAAAACTGTTTTTT
>TRBJ2-5|TRBD1|.|13|TRBV7-8
CASSLNRGETQYF
TGTGCCAGCAGCTTAAACAGGGGGGAGACCCAGTACTTC
>TRBJ2-3|.|.|13|TRBV6-4
CASSVTGTDTQYF
TGTGCCAGCAGTGTTACAGGTACAGATACGCAGTATTTT
>TRBJ2-1|TRBD2|.|16|TRBV3-1/TRBV3-2
CASSRELAGVYNEQFF
TGTGCCAGCAGCCGAGAACTAGCGGGGGTCTACAATGAGCAGTTCTTC
>TRBJ2-1|TRBD2|.|14|TRBV6-5
CASRLAGVLSEQFF
TGTGCCAGCAGACTAGCGGGAGTTCTGAGTGAGCAGTTCTTC
>TRBJ2-2|.|.|14|TRBV7-6
CASSFGGETGELFF
TGTGCCAGCAGCTTCGGGGGAGAGACCGGGGAGCTGTTTTTT
>TRBJ1-1|TRBD1|.|14|TRBV5-1
CASSWDRLLTEAFF
TGCGCCAGCAGCTGGGACAGACTTTTGACTGAAGCTTTCTTT
>TRBJ2-2|TRBD2|.|18|TRBV7-9
CASSFRLAGGSNTGELFF
TGTGCCAGCAGCTTTAGACTAGCGGGAGGGTCGAACACCGGGGAGCTGTTTTTT
>TRBJ1-1|.|.|16|TRBV5-1
CASSFVPGGADTEAFF
TGCGCCAGCAGCTTTGTCCCGGGTGGGGCGGACACTGAAGCTTTCTTT
>TRBJ1-2|TRBD1|.|16|TRBV6-6
CASSPTTHSGGYGYTF
TGTGCCAGCAGTCCAACGACCCACTCAGGGGGCTATGGCTACACCTTC
>TRBJ2-2|TRBD2|.|15|TRBV15
CATSRPGGNAGELFF
TGTGCCACCAGCCGACCGGGGGGGAATGCCGGGGAGCTGTTTTTT
>TRBJ2-5|.|.|12|TRBV6-6
CASSYPQETQYF
TGTGCCAGCAGTTACCCTCAAGAGACCCAGTACTTC
>TRBJ2-1|.|.|15|TRBV11-3
CASSRVRGAGNEQFF
TGTGCCAGCAGCCGGGTCCGGGGGGCGGGCAATGAGCAGTTCTTC
>TRBJ2-3|.|.|14|TRBV27
CASSARPGTDTQYF
TGTGCCAGCAGTGCCCGACCGGGGACAGATACGCAGTATTTT
>TRBJ1-5|.|.|14|TRBV19
CASREGGSNQPQHF
TGTGCCAGTAGAGAGGGAGGCTCCAATCAGCCCCAGCATTTT
>TRBJ1-1|.|.|15|TRBV11-3
CASSLGGHLNTEAFF
TGTGCCAGCAGCTTAGGAGGGCACTTGAACACTGAAGCTTTCTTT